This entry features one T cell receptor (beta chain) sequence. Its antigen is still unknown. V lost 4 bases to trimming and J lost 1 base, with 17 bases between them. CDR3 size: 16 residues. Germline loops: CDR1 SGHRS, CDR2 YFSETQ. These data belong to a study of T cells after yellow fever vaccination. Study conclusions and caveats: Reappearing after the booster were most of the clones from primary vaccination (approximately 96% CD4, 85% to 90% CD8).

They built TCR cDNA with 5'RACE template switching, a step that put in a universal primer site and UMIs. TCRdb independently ran MiXCR on the 5' RACE reads; one entry per CDR3 protein. The table lists about 550,000 distinct CDR3 sequences, 19% of them singletons. This receptor was taken from a man aged 25 to 45 who received the YFV17D yellow fever vaccine. The chain couples TRBV5-1 to TRBJ1-1; D unclear. The specimen comprised PBMCs, sampled 15 days after the yellow fever booster vaccination. CDR3 in amino acids: CASSPRAATRNTEAFF. The CDR3 nucleotides are TGCGCCAGCAGCCCCCGAGCCGCTACACGGAACACTGAAGCTTTCTTT.